These T cell receptor beta chains were read from a single sample in a study of beta chain features in type 1 diabetes. Produced via immunoSEQ multiplex PCR; TCRdb's table is partial and in-frame only. The table has fewer than 400,000 clones, 8% seen once. Sequencing input: central memory CD4+ T cells from blood. All receptors derive from a woman under 30 in good health. The CDR3 runs from the conserved cysteine through the conserved F or W. Fields, in order: D gene, J gene, V gene, clone size, CDR3 protein, CDR3 DNA. D genes are given only for firm matches. A clone size is listed for some rows: how often the clone was seen (once, few, many), or a class if it is expanded.

TRBD2 TRBJ2-7 TRBV9 few CASSVDLAGSLGEQYF TGTGCCAGCAGCGTAGACCTAGCGGGATCTCTGGGCGAGCAGTACTTC
. TRBJ2-7 TRBV7-2 few CASSSRVAYEQYF TGTGCCAGCAGCTCCAGGGTTGCCTACGAGCAGTACTTC
TRBD1 TRBJ2-1 TRBV25-1 few CASSDSGTGRYNEQFF TGTGCCAGCAGTGATTCCGGGACAGGAAGATACAATGAGCAGTTCTTC
. TRBJ2-5 TRBV2 . CASSEFTSQETQYF TGTGCCAGCAGTGAATTTACTTCCCAAGAGACCCAGTACTTC
. TRBJ1-1 TRBV6-1 . CASTPFGVRGTEAFF TGTGCCAGCACCCCTTTCGGGGTCCGGGGCACTGAAGCTTTCTTT
. TRBJ2-2 TRBV11-3 many CASSPGHVNTGELFF TGTGCCAGCAGCCCGGGACACGTGAACACCGGGGAGCTGTTTTTT
. TRBJ2-2 TRBV19 few CARTRKQGVSTGELFF TGTGCCAGAACCCGTAAACAGGGTGTGAGTACCGGGGAGCTGTTTTTT
TRBD2 TRBJ2-5 TRBV9 few CASSGTSGRETQYF TGTGCCAGCAGCGGGACTAGCGGGAGAGAGACCCAGTACTTC
. TRBJ2-1 TRBV28 few CASRPSGPLEQFF TGTGCCAGCAGGCCGTCCGGGCCACTTGAGCAGTTCTTC
TRBD2 TRBJ2-2 TRBV7-2 few CASSLAPLAGDGGELFF TGTGCCAGCAGCTTAGCACCCCTAGCGGGAGATGGCGGGGAGCTGTTTTTT
. TRBJ2-1 TRBV5-4 few CASSLGWNEQFF TGTGCCAGCAGCTTGGGGTGGAATGAGCAGTTCTTC
TRBD1 TRBJ2-3 TRBV5-1 . CASSFGQGSTDTQYF TGCGCCAGCAGCTTTGGACAGGGGAGCACAGATACGCAGTATTTT
TRBD2 TRBJ2-6 TRBV7-8 many CASRLTGLEFSGANVLTF TGTGCCAGCAGACTAACGGGACTAGAATTCTCTGGGGCCAACGTCCTGACTTTC
. TRBJ1-2 TRBV7-2 . CASSLLDNNYGYTF TGTGCCAGCAGCTTATTGGATAATAACTATGGCTACACCTTC
. TRBJ1-2 TRBV28 . CASSLGHPYGYTF TGTGCCAGCAGTTTAGGGCACCCCTATGGCTACACCTTC
. TRBJ2-7 TRBV7-4 few CASSLAQAADRTYEQYF TGTGCCAGCAGCTTAGCGCAGGCAGCCGACCGGACCTACGAGCAGTACTTC
. TRBJ2-7 TRBV27 . CASTLRRGGLVYEQYF TGTGCCAGCACCCTTCGTCGTGGGGGGCTGGTCTACGAGCAGTACTTC
TRBD1 TRBJ2-1 TRBV29-1 . CSVVGRGLYNEQFF TGCAGCGTTGTTGGCAGGGGGCTTTACAATGAGCAGTTCTTC
TRBD2 TRBJ2-2 TRBV10-3 few CAIRDYNTGELFF TGTGCCATCCGGGACTACAACACCGGGGAGCTGTTTTTT
. TRBJ2-1 TRBV7-8 few CASSQDRTAYNEQFF TGTGCCAGCAGCCAAGACAGAACCGCCTACAATGAGCAGTTCTTC
. TRBJ2-1 TRBV7-9 once CASSPPGLYNEQFF TGTGCCAGCAGCCCTCCGGGACTTTACAATGAGCAGTTCTTC
TRBD1 TRBJ1-6 TRBV4-3 . CASSQGTGNSPLHF TGCGCCAGCAGCCAAGGGACAGGGAATTCACCCCTCCACTTT
TRBD2 TRBJ2-5 TRBV28 . CASGLAGGPFETQYF TGTGCCAGCGGGTTAGCGGGAGGGCCTTTCGAGACCCAGTACTTC
TRBD2 TRBJ2-3 TRBV6-7 . CASIPRGTSDHTDTQYF TGTGCCAGCATACCCAGGGGGACTAGCGACCACACAGATACGCAGTATTTT
. TRBJ2-4 TRBV28 few CASSFSSFGTIQYF TGTGCCAGCAGTTTTTCCTCTTTCGGTACCATTCAGTACTTC
. TRBJ2-7 TRBV5-1 few CASSLSGRYEQYF TGCGCCAGCAGCTTGTCAGGAAGGTACGAGCAGTACTTC
TRBD2 TRBJ2-1 TRBV28 . CASSPRGASGSDEQFF TGTGCCAGCTCCCCGAGGGGGGCTAGCGGGAGTGATGAGCAGTTCTTC
. TRBJ2-7 TRBV5-1 few CASSSPPGSYEQYF TGCGCCAGCAGCTCCCCCCCGGGGTCCTACGAGCAGTACTTC
. TRBJ1-1 TRBV29-1 . CSVAPQGRTEAFF TGCAGCGTTGCTCCCCAGGGCAGGACTGAAGCTTTCTTT
TRBD1 TRBJ2-1 TRBV7-3 . CASSDRGQTYNEQFF TGTGCCAGCAGCGACAGGGGACAAACCTACAATGAGCAGTTCTTC
. TRBJ1-1 TRBV4-2 few CASSQVHQNTEAFF TGTGCCAGCAGCCAAGTCCATCAGAACACTGAAGCTTTCTTT
. TRBJ2-5 TRBV20-1 . CSVSEETQYF TGCAGTGTCTCTGAAGAGACCCAGTACTTC
. TRBJ2-1 TRBV29-1 . CSVEDGAGDEQFF TGCAGCGTTGAAGACGGGGCCGGCGATGAGCAGTTCTTC
. TRBJ2-6 TRBV7-2 many CASSLGAVFGANVLTF TGTGCCAGCAGCTTAGGGGCCGTTTTTGGGGCCAACGTCCTGACTTTC
. TRBJ2-1 TRBV7-2 few CASSIHGTPRSFF TGTGCCAGCAGCATCCACGGGACCCCTCGATCGTTCTTC
. TRBJ1-1 TRBV7-3 few CASSLLGAGGAFF TGTGCCAGCAGCTTACTCGGCGCGGGTGGAGCTTTCTTT
. TRBJ1-5 TRBV7-3 . CASSLPRTGRSVAISPSIF .
. TRBJ2-1 TRBV27 few CASRYRVGEQFF TGTGCCAGCAGATATAGGGTCGGTGAGCAGTTCTTC
. TRBJ2-5 TRBV7-7 few CASSLGSAGQTQYF TGTGCTAGCAGCTTAGGTTCGGCGGGACAGACCCAGTACTTC
. TRBJ1-3 TRBV15 . CATSSGGAGGNTIYF TGTGCCACCAGCAGCGGGGGGGCGGGTGGAAACACCATATATTTT
. TRBJ2-3 TRBV18 . CASSLAVGDTQYF TGTGCCAGCTCCCTCGCGGTTGGAGATACGCAGTATTTT
TRBD1 TRBJ2-7 TRBV4-2 few CASSHMGQGGYEQYF TGTGCCAGCAGCCACATGGGACAGGGAGGCTACGAGCAGTACTTC
. TRBJ2-5 TRBV5-1 few CASSGTGLETQYF TGCGCCAGCAGTGGAACTGGTTTGGAGACCCAGTACTTC
. TRBJ2-7 TRBV27 few CASSLKGRSYEQYF TGTGCCAGCAGTTTAAAAGGTCGCTCCTACGAGCAGTACTTC
. TRBJ1-1 TRBV5-1 . CASSLVGQDTEAFF TGCGCCAGCAGCTTGGTCGGCCAGGACACTGAAGCTTTCTTT
. TRBJ2-7 TRBV7-8 . CASSLMANPYEQYF TGTGCCAGCAGCTTAATGGCAAACCCCTACGAGCAGTACTTC
TRBD1 TRBJ1-4 TRBV19 few CACRDRGLATNEKLFF TGTGCCTGCCGGGACAGGGGTCTGGCAACTAATGAAAAACTGTTTTTT
TRBD2 TRBJ2-2 TRBV6-1 few CASSELAGTTGELFF TGTGCCAGCAGTGAACTAGCGGGAACGACCGGGGAGCTGTTTTTT
. TRBJ1-1 TRBV5-1 . CASSWDHTEAFF TGCGCCAGCAGCTGGGACCACACTGAAGCTTTCTTT
. TRBJ2-2 TRBV10-3 few CAIRASRTGELFF TGTGCCATCCGGGCTTCGAGGACCGGGGAGCTGTTTTTT
TRBD2 TRBJ2-5 TRBV5-4 few CASSIGTGTRQETQYF TGTGCCAGCAGCATCGGGACCGGGACTAGACAAGAGACCCAGTACTTC
. TRBJ2-5 TRBV11-2 few CASSPAETQYF TGTGCCAGCAGCCCAGCGGAGACCCAGTACTTC
. TRBJ2-6 TRBV18 . CASSLVSGSGANVLTF TGTGCCAGCTCTCTCGTGTCGGGCTCTGGGGCCAACGTCCTGACTTTC